Shown below are 9 T cell receptor beta chains from a single sample sequenced in a study of T-cell memory formation after mild COVID-19. TCRdb called the 5' RACE reads again in MiXCR, with one record for every CDR3 protein. The table has approximately 410,000 distinct CDR3 sequences, around 22% seen once. The sample consisted of PBMCs or a T cell subset sorted from them (not recorded which). These TCRs come from an adult woman who had mild COVID-19 (a few samples of this study predate the infection). Cell type and time point are not known.

This clonotype came up a few times. The CDR3 DNA follows: TGCAGTGCTAGTAGCTGGGACAACCAAGAGACCCAGTACTTC. Translation: CSASSWDNQETQYF. The chain joins TRBV20-1 to TRBJ2-5; TRBD1 is a possible D gene (6 bases). Germline CDR1 DFQATT, CDR2 SNEGSKA (reference sequence). The CDR3 has 14 amino acids. Deletions cut 3 bases from V and 0 bases from J, with 11 bases between.

The sample holds a few counts of this clonotype. The chain combines TRBV27 with TRBJ2-7; TRBD2 is a possible D gene (6 bases). The CDR3 totals 15 residues. The germline gives CDR1 MNHEY, CDR2 SMNVEV (reference sequence). The germline V and J ends were trimmed by 6 bases and 3 bases, with 18 bases remaining between them. CDR3 residues: CASRLGTGSLYEQYF. Written as DNA, the CDR3 is TGTGCCAGCAGGCTGGGGACTGGCTCCCTCTACGAGCAGTACTTC.

This clonotype was detected only a few times. V is TRBV18 and J is TRBJ2-5; TRBD2 matches at 8 bases. The CDR3 totals 16 residues. Germline V gives CDR1 KGHSH, CDR2 LQKENI. Trimming at V came to 1 base and at J to 2 bases, leaving 6 bases not matched to a gene. The CDR3 DNA follows: TGTGCCAGCTCACCACGGAGCAGCGGGGGACAAGAGACCCAGTACTTC. Its protein is CASSPRSSGGQETQYF.

Ten or more counts support this clonotype. The chain combines TRBV3-1 with TRBJ2-2; D possibly corresponds to TRBD2 (7 bases). Trimming removed 4 bases from V and 4 bases from J, with 13 bases in between. CDR1 and CDR2 (germline): LGHDT, YNNKEL (reference sequence). The CDR3 runs to 15 residues. The CDR3 bases are TGTGCCAGCAGCCTAGGGGGGGCTCGCACCGGGGAGCTGTTTTTT. Protein product: CASSLGGARTGELFF.

The chain is built from TRBV20-1 and TRBJ1-1, with 7 bases lining up with TRBD1. The CDR3 extends over 15 amino acids. Germline V gene lookup returns CDR1 DFQATT and CDR2 SNEGSKA (reference sequence). Trimming removed 5 bases from V and 3 bases from J; junction bases left unmatched: 12. The chain's CDR3 is CSAGPGGRVDTEAFF. CDR3 nucleotide sequence: TGCAGTGCTGGGCCAGGGGGTAGAGTGGACACTGAAGCTTTCTTT.

A few counts support this clonotype. The chain is built from TRBV12-3 or TRBV12-4 and TRBJ1-5, with D possibly TRBD1 on 6 matching bases. The V end lost 5 bases, the J end lost 2 bases, and 16 bases lay between the germline ends. This CDR3 contains 16 residues. CDR3: CASSPRTGQRNQPQHF. The CDR3 DNA reads as TGTGCCAGCAGTCCGAGAACTGGACAGCGCAATCAGCCCCAGCATTTT.

The rearrangement uses TRBV9 and TRBJ2-2; 8 bases are a match to TRBD1. This CDR3 is 18 amino acids long. With 1 base clipped from V and 4 bases from J, the junction kept 12 bases outside the gene matches. The V gene's germline CDR1 is SGDLS and CDR2 YYNGEE. CDR3 protein: CASSVRQGTLEITGELFF. The CDR3 nucleotides read TGTGCCAGCAGCGTACGACAGGGGACTCTGGAAATCACCGGGGAGCTGTTTTTT.

This clonotype was detected ten times or more. This chain's CDR3 is CATSASTVTDTQYF. For the CDR3, the DNA is TGTGCCACCAGTGCATCCACTGTCACAGATACGCAGTATTTT. This rearrangement joins TRBV24-1 to TRBJ2-3; D not resolved. Looked up from germline, CDR1 is KGHDR and CDR2 is SFDVKD. V gave up 5 bases and J gave up 2 bases, with 10 bases separating them. The CDR3 covers 14 residues.

This clonotype came up a few times. The gene calls are TRBV5-1 and TRBJ1-2; TRBD1 matches at 9 bases. V shed 6 bases, J shed 6 bases, and the junction held 3 bases outside the gene matches. The CDR3 is 12 residues long. Germline values: CDR1 SGHRS, CDR2 YFSETQ. The CDR3 is CASTQGAHGYTF. As DNA, the CDR3 is TGCGCCAGCACACAGGGGGCTCATGGCTACACCTTC.